This T cell receptor beta chain was recovered during a study of blood T cell repertoires in COVID-19. About the research overall: COVID-19 samples, acute and convalescent, were from the United States, Italy and Spain.

In the original workflow: How many nucleated cells were present was estimated from reference gene primer amplification. Generated by immunoSEQ multiplex PCR, the TCRdb table keeps only in-frame clones and is missing some. The DNA was the basis for D and trimming; V, J and clone size are from that table. The sample holds 55,000 to 80,000 clones, 85% to 90% seen once. This CDR3 spans 16 amino acids. Trimming removed 7 bases from V and 6 bases from J; junction bases left unmatched: 13. CDR1 and CDR2 from the germline V gene are SGHRS and YFSETQ. V is TRBV5-1 and J is TRBJ2-3; 11 positions match TRBD1. The sample consisted of peripheral blood. This TCR was sampled from a man between 65 and 85 years old with acute or convalescent COVID-19. CDR3: CASGPVTGQGGDTQYF. The CDR3 nucleotides read TGCGCCAGCGGACCGGTGACGGGACAGGGGGGGGATACGCAGTATTTT.